This T cell receptor beta chain was identified in a study of blood T cell repertoires in COVID-19. As for the study in general: COVID-19 samples from acute and convalescent phases originated in the United States, Italy and Spain. The analysed material was cDNA or gDNA that came from T cells, B-cell-depleted T cells, or PBMCs.

The authors' processing: Amplifying reference gene primers gave estimates of nucleated cell counts. Repertoires were generated with immunoSEQ multiplex PCR, while TCRdb's copy carries only in-frame clones and drops some. That table gives V, J and clone size, and the DNA gave D and trimming. The sample consists of around 23,000 clones, roughly 90% of them appearing once. The clonotype originates from a man aged 70 or older with active COVID-19. Input material: peripheral blood.

CDR3: CASSLPGADYGYTF. CDR3 in DNA: TGTGCCAGTAGCCTCCCGGGAGCCGACTATGGCTACACCTTC. The V gene is TRBV19, the J gene TRBJ1-2; no firm D call. V lost 6 bases and J 3 bases, leaving 14 bases between the germline ends. CDR3 length: 14 residues. The germline CDR1 and CDR2 sequences are LNHDA and SQIVND (reference sequence).